Listed below are T cell receptor beta chains from one sample, sequenced in a study of regulatory T cells in long-lasting Graves disease. Using its own MiXCR run on the multiplex PCR reads, TCRdb lists one record per CDR3 protein. The sample carries 400,000 to 600,000 distinct CDR3 sequences, about 22% recorded once. Sequenced material: peripheral blood mononuclear cells (PBMCs), taken when the disease was refractory, from a patient treated with antithyroid drugs. Source of these receptors: a female donor with Graves disease. Both conserved end residues are trimmed from each CDR3.

v_call	j_call	cdr3_aa
TRBV24-1	TRBJ2-2	ATSRGGNTGELF
TRBV30	TRBJ2-2	AWSPTGQPNTGELF
TRBV29-1	TRBJ1-1	SVQDRMAEAF
TRBV6-1	TRBJ2-7	ATKPANSYEQY
TRBV28	TRBJ1-3	ASSLPDRGQGNTIY
TRBV5-1	TRBJ2-5	ASSPGASGGNEETQY
TRBV7-8	TRBJ1-5	ASSLLGQGFSNQPQH
TRBV12-3/TRBV12-4	TRBJ1-5	ASSARQGPQH
TRBV12-3/TRBV12-4	TRBJ2-7	ASSLWTDTYEQY
TRBV11-2	TRBJ2-3	ASSLVFQRESDTQY
TRBV12-3/TRBV12-4	TRBJ1-3	ASSLWGDSTIY
TRBV12-5	TRBJ2-6	ASGSSGANVLT
TRBV12-5	TRBJ2-1	ASGLGEQF
TRBV7-3	TRBJ2-5	ASSLAGRVIETQY
TRBV29-1	TRBJ2-5	SVWTGGRETQY
TRBV19	TRBJ2-6	ASSIRLSNSIYSGANVLT
TRBV28	TRBJ1-5	ASTLGTGALNQPQH
TRBV4-1	TRBJ1-4	ASSQDGGLGGMDEKLF
TRBV27	TRBJ1-1	ASKGVGGVRMNTEAF
TRBV4-1	TRBJ1-4	ASSQLLAGERSRKLF
TRBV6-2/TRBV6-3	TRBJ1-2	ASSRDFNYGYT
TRBV20-1	TRBJ2-7	SADDRGSYEQY
TRBV7-9	TRBJ2-7	ASSSLAGGIHEQY
TRBV5-1	TRBJ1-1	ASSWSRQNTEAF
TRBV11-2	TRBJ2-7	ASSGGLRTYEQY
TRBV12-3/TRBV12-4	TRBJ1-2	ASSLGGTNYGYT
TRBV18	TRBJ1-1	ASSTTSTNTEAF
TRBV28	TRBJ2-2	ASSPVGRYEYTGELF
TRBV27	TRBJ2-4	ASSFLGGNIQY
TRBV5-1	TRBJ2-3	ASNPGQGGLVDTQY
TRBV7-3	TRBJ2-2	ASSFTSGGPNTGELF
TRBV5-1	TRBJ1-2	ASSPVARGPNYGYT
TRBV19	TRBJ2-1	ASRGLAGGPYNEQF
TRBV12-3/TRBV12-4	TRBJ1-2	ASSFRLYGYT
TRBV19	TRBJ1-1	ASSIARGNTEAF
TRBV7-2	TRBJ2-5	ASSFLAGGRETQY
TRBV5-1	TRBJ2-2	ASSLGHRGAGELF
TRBV28	TRBJ1-1	ASLQGQGAKNTEAS
TRBV5-1	TRBJ2-1	ASSLRRQYFLDEQF
TRBV2	TRBJ1-5	ASSVLESNQPQH
TRBV15	TRBJ1-1	ATSRALQNTEAF
TRBV7-8	TRBJ1-6	ASRWVYNSPLH
TRBV6-1	TRBJ2-3	ASRDTSGGADTQY
TRBV7-2	TRBJ2-7	ASSLARVASEQY
TRBV6-1	.	ASGYVAGGPGNEQF
TRBV4-2	TRBJ2-7	ASSQGVVSPYEQY
TRBV20-1	TRBJ1-2	SARFTGGDDYGYT
TRBV7-9	TRBJ2-5	ASSLAPGTSGETQY
TRBV6-2/TRBV6-3	TRBJ2-7	ASSYSGGNPYEQY
TRBV5-1	TRBJ2-1	ASSPPGYVGNEQF
TRBV27	TRBJ2-4	ASSLIGGLAKNIQY
TRBV28	TRBJ2-7	ASTGVVGHYEQY
TRBV24-1	TRBJ2-7	ATSDSGTGYYEQY
TRBV3-1	TRBJ1-5	ASSPAGATGNQPQH
TRBV3-1	TRBJ2-2	ASSQGKFRELF
TRBV11-2	TRBJ2-7	ASSSQWDRHYYEQY
TRBV7-2	TRBJ1-2	ASSLESGRKNYGYT
TRBV7-8	TRBJ1-4	ASREDRYNEKLF
TRBV6-5	TRBJ1-5	ASSYWNSYPSNQPQH